Below, 22 T cell receptor beta chains from the same sample are listed, as sequenced in a study of cytomegalovirus exposure and HLA in healthy donors. The PCR made use of 60 Vbeta and 13 Jbeta primers. TCRdb keeps only in-frame clones here, not all; method: immunoSEQ multiplex PCR. Counted here are fewer than 250,000 clones, approximately 83% occurring once; the ten biggest clones make up 1.2% to 1.5%. The sample taken for sequencing was PBMCs. These receptors all come from a girl aged 10-17 years in good health and CMV-seronegative.

The table lists this clone with a count of one. This rearrangement joins TRBV7-6 to TRBJ2-1; 7 bases align to TRBD2. Trimming cost V 1 base and J 3 bases; bases outside gene matches: 6. The CDR3 contains 16 residues. Germline CDR1 is SGHVS and CDR2 is FNYEAQ. The CDR3 DNA is TGTGCCAGCAGCTTAGAGGGGAGGGCCAACTACAATGAGCAGTTCTTC. This encodes CASSLEGRANYNEQFF.

This clone appeared a single time. Germline and junction disagree at one end, which may indicate a read error. Written as DNA, the CDR3 is TGTGCCAGCAGCGCCGGCAGAACCACAGATGCGCAGTATTTT. Protein sequence: CASSAGRTTDAQYF. The chain links TRBV9 to TRBJ2-3; the D is unclear. CDR1 and CDR2 (germline): SGDLS, YYNGEE. There are 14 residues in the CDR3.

The rearrangement uses TRBV6-1 and TRBJ2-1; 9 nucleotides match TRBD2. CDR1 is MNHNS and CDR2 is SASEGT in the germline V gene. The CDR3 spans 15 residues. Germline trimming cut 3 bases from V and 4 bases from J; bases unmatched to any gene: 4. In nucleotides, the CDR3 is TGTGCCAGCAGTGAGACTAGCGGACCTTACAATGAGCAGTTCTTC. Translation gives CASSETSGPYNEQFF.

The V call is TRBV9, the J call TRBJ1-1; D is unresolved. This CDR3 spans 13 amino acids. Germline CDR1 reads SGDLS; CDR2 reads YYNGEE. V lost 0 bases and J 1 base, leaving 4 bases between the germline ends. This CDR3 is CASSVERNTEAFF. The CDR3 region has the DNA TGTGCCAGCAGCGTAGAGAGGAACACTGAAGCTTTCTTT.

Only a few counts were recorded for this clone. This chain connects TRBV4-2 to TRBJ2-7; 9 bases map to TRBD1. CDR3 size: 16 residues. The germline V gene has CDR1 LGHNA and CDR2 YNFKEQ. V trimming: 4 bases; J trimming: 1 base; junction bases outside the gene matches: 8. The CDR3 spells CASSPGSGQGSYEQYF. The CDR3 coding sequence is TGTGCCAGCAGCCCCGGTTCGGGACAGGGATCCTACGAGCAGTACTTC.

Details on this clone: The sample holds other DNA sequences that translate to the same CDR3. The chain joins TRBV28 to TRBJ2-7; 8 bases are shared with TRBD2. Germline V gene lookup returns CDR1 MDHEN and CDR2 SYDVKM. V was pared by 2 bases and J by 5 bases, with 2 bases of the junction left unmatched. The CDR3 spans 13 residues. The CDR3 sequence is CASSLAGGDEQYF. The CDR3 DNA is TGTGCCAGCAGTTTAGCGGGGGGCGACGAGCAGTACTTC.

The chain recombines TRBV28 with TRBJ1-1; 7 nucleotides align to TRBD1. This CDR3 has 18 residues. Trimming at V came to 6 bases and at J to 3 bases, leaving 19 bases not matched to a gene. The germline V gene encodes CDR1 MDHEN and CDR2 SYDVKM. The CDR3 sequence is CASSPDMRTGLLYTEAFF. CDR3 nucleotides: TGTGCCAGCAGCCCTGATATGAGGACAGGCCTCCTTTACACTGAAGCTTTCTTT.

This chain links TRBV23-1 with TRBJ1-1, with D unclear. TRBV23-1 is marked as an open reading frame, function uncertain. The CDR3 consists of 14 residues. The V end was cut by 3 bases, the J end by 4 bases, with 12 bases between. CDR3 region: CASSHPSHPTEAFF. DNA of the CDR3: TGCGCCAGCAGTCATCCCTCACACCCCACTGAAGCTTTCTTT.

This rearrangement joins TRBV25-1 to TRBJ2-5; 8 bases line up with TRBD1. The CDR3 extends over 15 amino acids. Per the germline V gene, CDR1 is MGHDK and CDR2 is SYGVNS. The V segment lost 5 bases and the J segment 4 bases; nucleotides outside the gene matches: 9. The CDR3 DNA reads as TGTGCCAGCAGTACCCAGACAGGGGTATTAGAGACCCAGTACTTC. It encodes CASSTQTGVLETQYF. Complete variable domain (other parts from reference TRBV25-1 and TRBJ2-5): EADIYQTPRYLVIGTGKKITLECSQTMGHDKMYWYQQDPGMELHLIHYSYGVNSTEKGDLSSESTVSRIRTEHFPLTLESARPSHTSQYLCASSTQTGVLETQYFGPGTRLLVL.

Here the CDR3 DNA reads TGTGCCAGCAGCGACCGTTACCGGGACAGGGGAGGGTACGAGCAGTACTTC. Its translation is CASSDRYRDRGGYEQYF. The rearrangement uses TRBV9 and TRBJ2-7; 10 positions agree with TRBD1. Germline lookup yields CDR1 SGDLS and CDR2 YYNGEE. The CDR3 sequence is 17 residues long. After removal of 3 bases from V and 4 bases from J, the junction contained 13 bases not matched to a gene. Supplemented by reference TRBV9 and TRBJ2-7, the full variable domain reads DSGVTQTPKHLITATGQRVTLRCSPRSGDLSVYWYQQSLDQGLQFLIQYYNGEERAKGNILERFSAQQFPDLHSELNLSSLELGDSALYFCASSDRYRDRGGYEQYFGPGTRLTVT.

J is TRBJ2-7 and V is TRBV7-9; 8 nucleotides line up with TRBD1. In germline, CDR1 is SEHNR, CDR2 FQNEAQ (reference sequence). V lost 1 base, J lost 2 bases, and 4 bases stayed unmatched. CDR3 length: 15 residues. CDR3 sequence: CASSLGGTGTYEQYF. The DNA of the CDR3 is TGTGCCAGCAGCTTAGGCGGGACAGGCACCTACGAGCAGTACTTC.

The CDR3 reads CACRGSGANVLTF. CDR3 nucleotides: TGTGCCTGTCGGGGGTCTGGGGCCAACGTCCTGACTTTC. This chain uses TRBV28 with TRBJ2-6; D perhaps matches TRBD2 (6 bases). The CDR3 extends over 13 amino acids. From germline, CDR1 is MDHEN and CDR2 SYDVKM. The V end lost 11 bases, the J end lost 1 base, and 9 bases lay between the germline ends.

The rearrangement joins TRBV11-2 to TRBJ2-5, with TRBD2 matching 14 bases. J gave up 5 bases and V 1 base, and 9 bases lay outside the gene matches. Germline V lookup: CDR1 SGHAT, CDR2 FQNNGV. The CDR3 has 18 residues. CDR3 DNA: TGTGCCAGCAGCTTAGGACTAGCGGGAGGGCCCGTTTTCGAGACCCAGTACTTC. Translation gives CASSLGLAGGPVFETQYF.

The V gene is TRBV10-2, the J gene TRBJ2-4; D perhaps matches TRBD1 (5 bases). The CDR3 covers 12 residues. Trimming pared 3 bases from V and 9 bases from J, leaving 9 bases between. CDR1 is WSHSY and CDR2 is SAAADI in the germline V gene. Here the CDR3 reads CASSDRRGIQYF. CDR3 sequence (DNA): TGCGCCAGCAGTGATAGAAGGGGCATTCAGTACTTC.

The gene calls are TRBV7-2 and TRBJ1-5; D unclear. Trimming left V 0 bases short and J 7 bases short, with 7 bases between. The germline gives CDR1 SGHTA, CDR2 FQGNSA. This CDR3 region has 13 residues. The CDR3 reads CASSLAAGQPQHF. CDR3 DNA sequence: TGTGCCAGCAGCTTAGCGGCGGGGCAGCCCCAGCATTTT.

The chain is built from TRBV18 and TRBJ2-2; D is uncertain. The V gene's germline CDR1 is KGHSH and CDR2 LQKENI. CDR3 size: 16 residues. Between the trimmed V and J ends, which lost 6 bases and 0 bases, there was a span of 14 bases. The CDR3 DNA reads TGTGCCAGCTCGCGTTCAGCGAATCCGAACACCGGGGAGCTGTTTTTT. Translation gives CASSRSANPNTGELFF.

V usage is TRBV4-2 and J usage is TRBJ2-5; TRBD2 aligns across 14 bases. Germline-derived CDR1 and CDR2 are LGHNA and YNFKEQ. Trimming at V came to 4 bases and at J to 3 bases, leaving 19 bases not matched to a gene. There are 21 residues in the CDR3. The DNA of the CDR3 is TGTGCCAGCAGCCCCTGGACTAGCGGGGGGCCCACAACCCAAGGGAAAGAGACCCAGTACTTC. Protein product: CASSPWTSGGPTTQGKETQYF.

The chain carries TRBV18 and TRBJ2-6; 9 bases line up with TRBD1. This CDR3 spans 18 amino acids. Germline assignment: CDR1 KGHSH and CDR2 LQKENI. V lost 2 bases and J lost 1; bases outside the gene matches: 6. The CDR3 loop is CASSPATGGRSGANVLTF. For the CDR3, the DNA is TGTGCCAGCTCACCAGCTACAGGGGGCCGTTCTGGGGCCAACGTCCTGACTTTC.

This chain joins TRBV10-3 and TRBJ1-2; 10 positions agree with TRBD1. Germline V gene sequence: CDR1 ENHRY, CDR2 SYGVKD. The V gene end was trimmed by 9 bases and the J gene end by 8 bases; junction bases not matched to a gene: 6. The CDR3 spans 12 residues. CDR3 nucleotide sequence: TGTGCCATTGGACAGGGGGTGGGAGGCTACACCTTC. Translated, it gives CAIGQGVGGYTF.

This chain links TRBV9 with TRBJ2-3, with TRBD1 matching over 8 bases. This CDR3 is built from 14 residues. Unmatched junction bases numbered 2, after V lost 5 bases and J lost 0 bases. Germline V CDR1 and CDR2: SGDLS, YYNGEE. CDR3 residues: CASSRTGSTDTQYF. The CDR3 nucleotides read TGTGCCAGCAGTCGGACAGGGAGCACAGATACGCAGTATTTT.

The rearrangement joins TRBV30 to TRBJ1-6, with unresolved D. Per germline, CDR1 GTSNPN and CDR2 SVGIG (reference sequence). The ends were cut back, 0 bases at V and 4 bases at J, with 25 bases in the middle. CDR3 length: 20 amino acids. The CDR3 reads CAWSVQKRRNPFSYNSPLHF. The CDR3 region has the DNA TGTGCCTGGAGTGTACAGAAGAGGAGGAACCCTTTTTCTTATAATTCACCCCTCCACTTT.

V and J are TRBV5-1 and TRBJ2-6; possibly TRBD2 for D (6 bases). Germline loops: CDR1 SGHRS, CDR2 YFSETQ. Trimming left V 4 bases short and J 0 bases short, with 11 bases between. CDR3 length: 16 residues. DNA for the CDR3: TGCGCCAGCAGCGTCGACGGGAGCTCTGGGGCCAACGTCCTGACTTTC. This encodes CASSVDGSSGANVLTF.